Below, 2 T cell receptor beta chains from the same sample are listed, as sequenced in a study of early T cells in non-severe SARS-CoV-2 infection. A single record per CDR3 protein comes from TCRdb applying MiXCR to the 5' RACE reads. The sample yields under 100,000 distinct CDR3 sequences, roughly 9.6% seen once. The sequencing input was whole blood. These receptors were taken from an adult who was a healthcare worker with PCR-confirmed SARS-CoV-2 infection or an uninfected control (not recorded which).

This clonotype was seen at least ten times. This sequence joins TRBV20-1 and TRBJ2-3; 11 bases match TRBD2. V dropped 1 base and J dropped 3; count of bases not matched to a gene: 0. The length of the CDR3 is 14 residues. Germline CDR1 is DFQATT and CDR2 is SNEGSKA (reference sequence). The CDR3 DNA reads TGCAGTGCTAGAGCTAGCGGGGGGACAGATACGCAGTATTTT. This gives the protein CSARASGGTDTQYF.

This clonotype was counted between two and nine times. CDR3 loop: CASSSPEGGQVGTEAFF. The CDR3 coding sequence is TGTGCCAGCAGCTCCCCGGAGGGGGGGCAAGTGGGGACTGAAGCTTTCTTT. This chain links TRBV7-8 with TRBJ1-1; a possible D gene is TRBD1 (6 bases). CDR1 SGHVS and CDR2 FQNEAQ come from the germline V gene. The V end lost 4 bases, the J end lost 5 bases, and 23 bases lay between the germline ends. The CDR3 is 17 amino acids.